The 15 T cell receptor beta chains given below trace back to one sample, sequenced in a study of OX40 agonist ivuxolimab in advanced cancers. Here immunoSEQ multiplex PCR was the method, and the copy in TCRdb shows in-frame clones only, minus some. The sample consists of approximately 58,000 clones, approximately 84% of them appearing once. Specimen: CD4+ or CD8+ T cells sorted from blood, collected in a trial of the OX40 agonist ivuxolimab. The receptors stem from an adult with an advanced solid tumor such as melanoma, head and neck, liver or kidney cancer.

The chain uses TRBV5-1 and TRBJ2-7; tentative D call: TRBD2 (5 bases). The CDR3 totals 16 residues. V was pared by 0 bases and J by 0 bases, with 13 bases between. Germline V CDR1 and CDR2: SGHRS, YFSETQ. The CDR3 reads CASSLAGGQSSYEQYF. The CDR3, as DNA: TGCGCCAGCAGCTTGGCCGGAGGCCAAAGCTCCTACGAGCAGTACTTC.

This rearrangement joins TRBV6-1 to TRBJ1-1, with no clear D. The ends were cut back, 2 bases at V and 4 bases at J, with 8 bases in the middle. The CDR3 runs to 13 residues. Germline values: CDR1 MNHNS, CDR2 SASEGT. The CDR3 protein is CASSELWSTEAFF. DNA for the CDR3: TGTGCCAGCAGTGAACTATGGTCCACTGAAGCTTTCTTT.

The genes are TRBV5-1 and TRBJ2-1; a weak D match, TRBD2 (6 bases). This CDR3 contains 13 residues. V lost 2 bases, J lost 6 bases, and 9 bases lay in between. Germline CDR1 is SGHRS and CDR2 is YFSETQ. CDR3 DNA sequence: TGCGCCAGCAGCTTAGGGCGGGGCAATGAGCAGTTCTTC. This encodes CASSLGRGNEQFF.

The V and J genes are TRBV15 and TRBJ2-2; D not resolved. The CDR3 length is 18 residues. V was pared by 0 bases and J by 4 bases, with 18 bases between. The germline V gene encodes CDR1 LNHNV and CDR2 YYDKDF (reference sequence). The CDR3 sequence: CATSRDKAAPRGTGELFF. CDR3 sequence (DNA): TGTGCCACCAGCAGAGATAAGGCCGCGCCCCGTGGCACCGGGGAGCTGTTTTTT.

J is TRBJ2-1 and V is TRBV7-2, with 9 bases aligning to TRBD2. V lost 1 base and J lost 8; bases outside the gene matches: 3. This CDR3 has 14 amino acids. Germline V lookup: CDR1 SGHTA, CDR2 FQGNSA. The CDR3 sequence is CASSLVWTSDEQFF. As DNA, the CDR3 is TGTGCCAGCAGCTTAGTCTGGACTAGCGATGAGCAGTTCTTC.

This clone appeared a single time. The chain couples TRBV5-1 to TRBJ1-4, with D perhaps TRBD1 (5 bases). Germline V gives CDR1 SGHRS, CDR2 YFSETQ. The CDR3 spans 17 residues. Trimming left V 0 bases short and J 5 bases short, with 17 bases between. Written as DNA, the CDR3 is TGCGCCAGCAGCTTGGGGGGCAGGGACCCTAGGAATGAAAAACTGTTTTTT. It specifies CASSLGGRDPRNEKLFF.

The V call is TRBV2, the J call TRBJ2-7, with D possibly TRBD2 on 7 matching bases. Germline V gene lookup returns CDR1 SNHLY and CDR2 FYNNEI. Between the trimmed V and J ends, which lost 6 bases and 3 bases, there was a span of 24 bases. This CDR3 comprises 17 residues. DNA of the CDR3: TGTGCCAGCAGGAGGGGGGGAGTTGGTATTGAGGGCTACGAGCAGTACTTC. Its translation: CASRRGGVGIEGYEQYF.

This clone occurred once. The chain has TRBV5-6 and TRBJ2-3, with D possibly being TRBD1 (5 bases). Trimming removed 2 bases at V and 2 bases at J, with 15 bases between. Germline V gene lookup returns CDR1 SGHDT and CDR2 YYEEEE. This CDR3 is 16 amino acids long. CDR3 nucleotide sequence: TGTGCCAGCAGCTTAGGGGCTCTATACCCCACAGATACGCAGTATTTT. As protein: CASSLGALYPTDTQYF.

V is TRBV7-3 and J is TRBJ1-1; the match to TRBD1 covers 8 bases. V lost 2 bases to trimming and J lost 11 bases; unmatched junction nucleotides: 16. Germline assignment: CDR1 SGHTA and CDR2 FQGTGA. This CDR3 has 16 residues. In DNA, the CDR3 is TGTGCCAGCAGCTTAGTGGGGACAGGTAGGAGCAGTCAGGCTTTCTTT. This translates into CASSLVGTGRSSQAFF.

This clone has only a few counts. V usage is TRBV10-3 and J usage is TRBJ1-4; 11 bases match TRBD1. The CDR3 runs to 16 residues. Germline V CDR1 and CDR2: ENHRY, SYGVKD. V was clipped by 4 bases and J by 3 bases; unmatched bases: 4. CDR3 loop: CAISGTGGAANEKLFF. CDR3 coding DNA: TGTGCCATCAGTGGGACAGGGGGCGCGGCTAATGAAAAACTGTTTTTT.

CDR3 DNA: TGTGCCAGCAGCTTGACTCCCGGATCCTACAATGAGCAGTTCTTC. The encoded protein is CASSLTPGSYNEQFF. The chain uses TRBV5-4 and TRBJ2-1; D is uncertain. Per the germline V gene, CDR1 is SGHNT and CDR2 is YYREEE (reference sequence). The CDR3 spans 15 residues. With 1 base removed from V and 1 base from J, the gap between germline ends came to 9 bases.

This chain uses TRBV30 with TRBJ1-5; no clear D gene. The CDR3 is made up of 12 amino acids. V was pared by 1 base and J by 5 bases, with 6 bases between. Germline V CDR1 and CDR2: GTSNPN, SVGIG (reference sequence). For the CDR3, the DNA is TGTGCCTGGAGTGGTACAGATCAGCCCCAGCATTTT. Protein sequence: CAWSGTDQPQHF.

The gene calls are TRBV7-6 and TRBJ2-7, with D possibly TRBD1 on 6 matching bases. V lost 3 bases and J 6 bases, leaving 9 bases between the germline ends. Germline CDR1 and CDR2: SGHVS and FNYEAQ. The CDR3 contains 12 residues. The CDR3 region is CASSFPQGEQYF. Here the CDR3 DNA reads TGTGCCAGCAGCTTCCCACAGGGCGAGCAGTACTTC.

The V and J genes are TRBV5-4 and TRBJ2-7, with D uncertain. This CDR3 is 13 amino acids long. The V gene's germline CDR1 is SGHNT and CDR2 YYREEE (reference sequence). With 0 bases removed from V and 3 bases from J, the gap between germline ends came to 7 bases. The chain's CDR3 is CASSLDWDYEQYF. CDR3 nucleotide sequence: TGTGCCAGCAGCTTGGACTGGGACTACGAGCAGTACTTC.

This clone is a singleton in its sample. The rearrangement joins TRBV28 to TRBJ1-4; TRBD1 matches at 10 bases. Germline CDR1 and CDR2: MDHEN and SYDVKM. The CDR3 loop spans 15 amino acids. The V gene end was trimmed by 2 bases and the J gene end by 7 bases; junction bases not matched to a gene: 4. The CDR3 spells CASSLGTGDVEKLFF. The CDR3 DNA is TGTGCCAGCAGTTTAGGGACAGGGGACGTTGAAAAACTGTTTTTT.